Shown below are 13 T cell receptor beta chains from a single sample sequenced in a study of identical twins. One entry per CDR3 protein, called by TCRdb with MiXCR from the 5' RACE reads. The sample contains about 100,000 distinct CDR3 sequences, less than 6.5% of which appear only once. The sequenced material came from memory T cells sorted from blood. These receptors all come from a woman aged 50 to 65 in good health.

The chain carries TRBV19 and TRBJ2-5, with a tentative D call TRBD1 (5 bases). The V end lost 4 bases, the J end lost 3 bases, and 9 bases lay between the germline ends. The length of the CDR3 is 13 residues. Per the germline V gene, CDR1 is LNHDA and CDR2 is SQIVND (reference sequence). The CDR3 sequence: CASSTSGKETQYF. DNA for the CDR3: TGTGCCAGTAGTACGTCAGGGAAAGAGACCCAGTACTTC.

This clonotype has ten or more counts. The gene calls are TRBV27 and TRBJ2-7; D gene ambiguous. Trimming removed 2 bases from V and 7 bases from J, with 15 bases in between. The CDR3 has 14 amino acids. Germline V gene sequence: CDR1 MNHEY, CDR2 SMNVEV (reference sequence). The chain's CDR3 is CASSLATASWEQYF. The CDR3, as DNA: TGTGCCAGCAGTTTAGCCACAGCCTCCTGGGAGCAGTACTTC.

The DNA of the CDR3 is TGTGCCAGCAGTTACTCGAATCTAAGGAAAGAGACCCAGTACTTC. This encodes CASSYSNLRKETQYF. The chain couples TRBV6-5 to TRBJ2-5; D remains ambiguous. The V end lost 0 bases, the J end lost 3 bases, and 11 bases lay between the germline ends. Germline V lookup: CDR1 MNHEY, CDR2 SVGAGI. The CDR3 spans 15 residues.

This clonotype was picked up a small number of times. The chain couples TRBV5-1 to TRBJ2-6; D possibly corresponds to TRBD2 (6 bases). The CDR3 sequence is 15 residues long. The germline V gene encodes CDR1 SGHRS and CDR2 YFSETQ. Trimming stripped 4 bases from V and 2 bases from J, with 10 bases between. Written as DNA, the CDR3 is TGCGCCAGCAGCCGGGACTCGGCTGGGGCCAACGTCCTGACTTTC. As protein: CASSRDSAGANVLTF.

In DNA form, the CDR3 reads TGCAGTGCTAGCTTGGGACAGCTCTATGGCTACACCTTC. It encodes CSASLGQLYGYTF. This chain uses TRBV20-1 with TRBJ1-2, with 7 bases matching TRBD1. The junction had 5 bases not matched to a gene; V was cut back by 3 bases and J by 4 bases. This CDR3 has 13 amino acids. Germline V CDR1 and CDR2: DFQATT, SNEGSKA (reference sequence).

This clonotype was seen a few times. The genes are TRBV11-3 and TRBJ2-3; 7 bases are a match to TRBD2. This CDR3 contains 14 residues. Trimming removed 4 bases from V and 7 bases from J; junction bases left unmatched: 8. CDR1 and CDR2 from the germline V gene are SGHNT and YENEEA. This CDR3 reads CASSSTTSLNTQYF. The CDR3 DNA reads as TGTGCCAGCAGCTCAACGACTAGCCTGAATACGCAGTATTTT.

The chain joins TRBV19 to TRBJ1-2, with D possibly matching TRBD1 (6 bases). CDR3 length equals 14 residues. V dropped 3 bases and J dropped 4 bases, with 12 bases sitting between them. CDR1 LNHDA and CDR2 SQIVND come from the germline V gene (reference sequence). The CDR3 loop is CASSMQGTLYGYTF. The CDR3, as DNA: TGTGCCAGTAGTATGCAGGGGACTCTCTATGGCTACACCTTC. Filled out from reference TRBV19 and TRBJ1-2, the complete variable domain reads DGGITQSPKYLFRKEGQNVTLSCEQNLNHDAMYWYRQDPGQGLRLIYYSQIVNDFQKGDIAEGYSVSREKKESFPLTVTSAQKNPTAFYLCASSMQGTLYGYTFGSGTRLTVV.

The chain links TRBV6-5 to TRBJ1-2; D gene unclear. CDR1 is MNHEY and CDR2 is SVGAGI in the germline V gene. V lost 6 bases and J lost 4, with 15 bases in between. The CDR3 is 14 residues long. The CDR3 loop reads CASRSHAGLYGYTF. CDR3 DNA sequence: TGTGCCAGCAGGTCCCACGCGGGCCTCTATGGCTACACCTTC.

This clonotype showed up many times. This chain connects TRBV29-1 to TRBJ2-7; D is undetermined. The CDR3 extends over 12 amino acids. Germline loops: CDR1 SQVTM, CDR2 ANQGSEA. Trimming took off 7 bases at V and 1 base at J, with 11 bases between the two ends. The CDR3 loop is CSEVCQSYEQYF. In DNA, the CDR3 is TGCAGCGAAGTATGCCAATCCTACGAGCAGTACTTC.

Ten or more counts support this clonotype. The V call is TRBV5-5, the J call TRBJ2-2, with a tentative D call TRBD1 (6 bases). CDR1 SGHKS and CDR2 YYEKEE come from the germline V gene (reference sequence). The ends were cut back, 0 bases at V and 5 bases at J, with 11 bases in the middle. The CDR3 runs to 15 residues. The chain's CDR3 is CASSLDRVTTGELFF. CDR3 bases: TGTGCCAGCAGCTTGGACAGGGTTACAACCGGGGAGCTGTTTTTT.

The sample holds many counts of this clonotype. The chain links TRBV2 to TRBJ2-1, with 9 bases lining up with TRBD2. V was clipped by 7 bases and J by 0 bases; unmatched bases: 4. The germline V gene has CDR1 SNHLY and CDR2 FYNNEI. The CDR3 extends over 15 amino acids. The CDR3 DNA follows: TGTGCCAGCACCCTACTAGCGGGCTCCTACAATGAGCAGTTCTTC. It encodes CASTLLAGSYNEQFF.

The chain uses TRBV29-1 and TRBJ1-1; 9 bases map to TRBD1. Unmatched junction bases numbered 6, after V lost 5 bases and J lost 11 bases. Germline CDR1 is SQVTM and CDR2 is ANQGSEA. The CDR3 loop spans 11 amino acids. CDR3: CSVRTGVRAFF. In DNA, the CDR3 is TGCAGCGTTAGGACAGGGGTAAGGGCTTTCTTT.

This rearrangement joins TRBV27 to TRBJ1-6, with a tentative D call TRBD1 (5 bases). V lost 8 bases and J 5 bases, leaving 13 bases between the germline ends. The CDR3 is 14 residues long. The germline V gene encodes CDR1 MNHEY and CDR2 SMNVEV (reference sequence). CDR3: CASQRDGDNSPLHF. The CDR3 nucleotides are TGTGCCAGCCAACGGGACGGAGATAATTCACCCCTCCACTTT.